The source of this TCR beta chain is a study of patients and donors after allogeneic stem cell transplantation (TCRdb year 2020). Library prep was done by RT-PCR. The data were produced on a NextSeq 550. Using fastp at Q25 and MiXCR, TCRdb reprocessed the public reads and kept productive beta chains. Rows are combined by CDR3 protein, so each entry shows the most common genes and DNA. The sample includes more than 850,000 distinct CDR3 sequences, with about 20% observed a single time. The top ten hold roughly 6.4% of the sample. This clonotype was found a few times. Its antigen remains unidentified. Base qualities are missing; no much larger clone stands one base away. Deletion took 8 bases off V and 6 bases off J, with a span of 12 bases between the germline ends. The CDR3 covers 12 residues, taking in both the cysteine and the phenylalanine. Of the read, only the CDR3 DNA is kept; its 36 bases are in frame from base 1. Based on the germline V gene, the CDR1 and CDR2 sequences are MNHEY and SVGAGI.

The specimen sequenced was blood, either unsorted or a sorted T cell fraction (not recorded which). The TCR was taken from a human donor who was either an allogeneic HSCT recipient or a stem cell or donor lymphocyte infusion donor (not recorded which). It is not recorded whose cells these are; they may come from a transplant donor. The chain was built from TRBV6-5 and TRBJ2-3; the D gene is unclear. The DNA is TGTGCCAGCCGGGCTTCGGATGATACGCAGTATTTT. Translated, this is CASRASDDTQYF.